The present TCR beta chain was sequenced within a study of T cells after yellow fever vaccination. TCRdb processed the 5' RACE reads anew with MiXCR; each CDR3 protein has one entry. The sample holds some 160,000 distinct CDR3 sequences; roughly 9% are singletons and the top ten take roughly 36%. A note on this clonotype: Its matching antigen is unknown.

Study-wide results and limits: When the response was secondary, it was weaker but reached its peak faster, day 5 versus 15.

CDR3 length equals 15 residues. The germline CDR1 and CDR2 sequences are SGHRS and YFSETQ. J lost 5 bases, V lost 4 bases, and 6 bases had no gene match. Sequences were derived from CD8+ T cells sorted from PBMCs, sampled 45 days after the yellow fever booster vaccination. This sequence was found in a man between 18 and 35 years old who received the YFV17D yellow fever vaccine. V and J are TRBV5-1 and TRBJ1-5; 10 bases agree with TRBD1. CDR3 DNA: TGCGCCAGCAGCACGACAGGGGGCGCGTATCAGCCCCAGCATTTT. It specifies CASSTTGGAYQPQHF.